This T cell receptor beta chain was documented in a study of cytomegalovirus exposure and HLA in healthy donors. In the study overall: HLA-typed donors were the source of about 90 million unique TCRs held in an early data release. Study-wide results and caveats: TCR beta V segments were, for the most part, productive about 87% or about 30% of the time in an earlier analysis.

The CDR3 sequence is 11 residues long. Trimming left V 5 bases short and J 8 bases short, with 4 bases between. CDR1 and CDR2 from the germline V gene are SEHNR and FQNEAQ (reference sequence). To note about this clone: Its specificity is not known.

Regarding donors, all were healthy bone marrow donors. Though nominally healthy at sampling, donors likely had unrecorded immune exposures. 60 Vbeta and 13 Jbeta primers were used in PCR. Profiling relied on immunoSEQ multiplex PCR, and the TCRdb table lists in-frame clones only, not all of them. The sample yields roughly 140,000 clones, 80% seen once. Specimen: PBMCs. This TCR came from a man younger than 40 in good health and CMV-seronegative. The V gene is TRBV7-9, the J gene TRBJ1-6; D gene ambiguous. CDR3 coding DNA: TGTGCCAGCAGCCGAGATTCACCCCTCCACTTT. It specifies CASSRDSPLHF.